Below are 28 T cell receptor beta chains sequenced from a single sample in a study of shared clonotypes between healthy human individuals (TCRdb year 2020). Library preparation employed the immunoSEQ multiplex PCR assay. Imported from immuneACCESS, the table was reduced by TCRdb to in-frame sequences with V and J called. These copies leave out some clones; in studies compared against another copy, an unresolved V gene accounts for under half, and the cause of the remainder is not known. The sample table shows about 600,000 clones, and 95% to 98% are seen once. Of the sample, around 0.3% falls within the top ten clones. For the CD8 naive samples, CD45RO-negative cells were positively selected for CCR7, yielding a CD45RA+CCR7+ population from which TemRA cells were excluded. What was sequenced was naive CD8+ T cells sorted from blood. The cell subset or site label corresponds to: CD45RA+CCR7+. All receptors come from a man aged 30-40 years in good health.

The CDR3: CASSQKTGAVGEQYF. The CDR3, as DNA: TGCGCCAGCAGCCAGAAGACAGGGGCGGTGGGAGAGCAGTACTTC. V usage is TRBV4-1 and J usage is TRBJ2-7; 8 bases map to TRBD1. The CDR3 sequence is 15 residues long. Germline V gene data show CDR1 as MGHRA and CDR2 as YSYEKL. With 3 bases clipped from V and 7 bases from J, the junction kept 11 bases outside the gene matches.

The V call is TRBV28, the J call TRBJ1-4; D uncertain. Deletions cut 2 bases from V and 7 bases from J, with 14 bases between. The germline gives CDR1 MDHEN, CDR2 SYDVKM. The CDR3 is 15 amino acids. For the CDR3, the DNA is TGTGCCAGCAGTTTAAATCAGCAATTGGGTGAAAAACTGTTTTTT. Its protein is CASSLNQQLGEKLFF.

This CDR3 is CASSPFTDTQYF. The DNA of the CDR3 is TGCGCCAGCAGTCCGTTCACAGATACGCAGTATTTT. The J gene is TRBJ2-3, the V gene TRBV5-1; D is unresolved. This CDR3 region has 12 residues. Germline V CDR1 and CDR2: SGHRS, YFSETQ. Trimming left V 5 bases short and J 2 bases short, with 6 bases between.

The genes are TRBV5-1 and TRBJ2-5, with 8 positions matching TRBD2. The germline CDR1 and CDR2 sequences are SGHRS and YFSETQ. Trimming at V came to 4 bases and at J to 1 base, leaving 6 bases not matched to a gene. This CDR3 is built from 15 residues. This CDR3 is CASSPNGGGQETQYF. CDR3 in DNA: TGCGCCAGCAGCCCCAACGGGGGGGGCCAAGAGACCCAGTACTTC.

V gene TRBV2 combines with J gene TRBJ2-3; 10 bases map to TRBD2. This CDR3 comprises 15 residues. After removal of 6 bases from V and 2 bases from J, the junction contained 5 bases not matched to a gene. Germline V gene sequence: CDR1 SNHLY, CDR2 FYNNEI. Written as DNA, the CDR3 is TGTGCCAGCAGGCGACTAGCGGGCCACACAGATACGCAGTATTTT. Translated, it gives CASRRLAGHTDTQYF.

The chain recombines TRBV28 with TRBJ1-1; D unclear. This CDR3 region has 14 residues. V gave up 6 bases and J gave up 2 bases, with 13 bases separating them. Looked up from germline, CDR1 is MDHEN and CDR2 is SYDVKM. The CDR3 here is CASSPIRRNTEAFF. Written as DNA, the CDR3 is TGTGCCAGCAGCCCGATTAGGAGAAACACTGAAGCTTTCTTT. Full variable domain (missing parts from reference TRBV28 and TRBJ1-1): DVKVTQSSRYLVKRTGEKVFLECVQDMDHENMFWYRQDPGLGLRLIYFSYDVKMKEKGDIPEGYSVSREKKERFSLILESASTNQTSMYLCASSPIRRNTEAFFGQGTRLTVV.

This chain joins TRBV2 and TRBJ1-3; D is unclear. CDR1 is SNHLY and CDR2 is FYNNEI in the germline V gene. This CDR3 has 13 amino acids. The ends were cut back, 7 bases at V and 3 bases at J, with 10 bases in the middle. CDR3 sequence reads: CASILRVGNTIYF. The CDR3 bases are TGTGCCAGCATCCTTAGGGTTGGAAACACCATATATTTT.

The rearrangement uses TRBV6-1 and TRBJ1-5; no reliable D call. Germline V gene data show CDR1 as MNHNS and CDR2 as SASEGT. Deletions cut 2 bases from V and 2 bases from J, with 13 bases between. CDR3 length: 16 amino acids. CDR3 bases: TGTGCCAGCAGTGAACTCCGTACAGAGGGCAATCAGCCCCAGCATTTT. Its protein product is CASSELRTEGNQPQHF.

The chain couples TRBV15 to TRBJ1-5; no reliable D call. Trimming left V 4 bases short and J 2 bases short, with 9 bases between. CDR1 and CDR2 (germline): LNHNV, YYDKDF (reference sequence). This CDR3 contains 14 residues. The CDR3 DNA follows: TGTGCCACCAGCACACCCGGACGCAATCAGCCCCAGCATTTT. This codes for CATSTPGRNQPQHF.

CDR3 sequence: CASSLFFEGQPQHF. CDR3 nucleotide sequence: TGTGCCAGCAGTTTATTCTTTGAGGGTCAGCCCCAGCATTTT. The J gene is TRBJ1-5, the V gene TRBV27; the D is unclear. V was cut by 1 base and J by 6 bases, with 10 bases left in between. The germline V gene encodes CDR1 MNHEY and CDR2 SMNVEV (reference sequence). The CDR3 extends over 14 amino acids.

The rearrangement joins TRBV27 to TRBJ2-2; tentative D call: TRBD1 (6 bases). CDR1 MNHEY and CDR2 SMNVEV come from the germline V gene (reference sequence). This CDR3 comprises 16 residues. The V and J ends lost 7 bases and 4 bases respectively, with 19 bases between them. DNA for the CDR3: TGTGCCAGCAATCCGATAGGGGGTTCGTCCACCGGGGAGCTGTTTTTT. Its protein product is CASNPIGGSSTGELFF.

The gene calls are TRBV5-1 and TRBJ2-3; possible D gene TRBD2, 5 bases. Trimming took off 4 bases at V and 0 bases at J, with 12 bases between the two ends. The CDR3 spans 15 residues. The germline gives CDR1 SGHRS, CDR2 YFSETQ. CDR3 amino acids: CASSLGSSSTDTQYF. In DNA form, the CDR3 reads TGCGCCAGCAGCCTGGGGAGCAGTAGCACAGATACGCAGTATTTT.

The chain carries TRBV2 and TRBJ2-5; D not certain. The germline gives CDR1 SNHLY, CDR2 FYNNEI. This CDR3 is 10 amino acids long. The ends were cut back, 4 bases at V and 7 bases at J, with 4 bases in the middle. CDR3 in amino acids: CASSGRTQYF. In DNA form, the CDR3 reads TGTGCCAGCAGTGGAAGGACCCAGTACTTC.

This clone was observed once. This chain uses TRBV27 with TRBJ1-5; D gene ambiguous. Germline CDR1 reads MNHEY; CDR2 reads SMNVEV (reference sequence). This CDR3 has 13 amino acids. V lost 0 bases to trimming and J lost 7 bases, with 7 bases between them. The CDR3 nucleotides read TGTGCCAGCAGTTTATCCTCAAGACAGCCCCAGCATTTT. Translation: CASSLSSRQPQHF.

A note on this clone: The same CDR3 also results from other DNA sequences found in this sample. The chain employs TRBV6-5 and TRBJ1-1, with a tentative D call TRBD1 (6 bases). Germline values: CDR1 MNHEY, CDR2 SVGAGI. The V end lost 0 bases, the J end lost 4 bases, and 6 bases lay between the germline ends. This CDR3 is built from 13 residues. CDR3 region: CASSYSGGTEAFF. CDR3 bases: TGTGCCAGCAGTTACTCAGGGGGCACTGAAGCTTTCTTT.

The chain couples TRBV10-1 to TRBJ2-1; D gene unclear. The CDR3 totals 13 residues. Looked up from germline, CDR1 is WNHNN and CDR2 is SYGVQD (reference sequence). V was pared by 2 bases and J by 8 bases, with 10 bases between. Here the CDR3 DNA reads TGCGCCAGCAGTGAGGGACCAGTCGATGAGCAGTTCTTC. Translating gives CASSEGPVDEQFF.

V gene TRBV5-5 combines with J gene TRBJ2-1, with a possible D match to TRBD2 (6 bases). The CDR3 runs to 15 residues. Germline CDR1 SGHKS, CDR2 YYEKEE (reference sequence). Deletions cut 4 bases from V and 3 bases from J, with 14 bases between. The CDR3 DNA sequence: TGTGCCAGCAGCAGGGTAGCGGTTAACTACAATGAGCAGTTCTTC. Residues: CASSRVAVNYNEQFF.

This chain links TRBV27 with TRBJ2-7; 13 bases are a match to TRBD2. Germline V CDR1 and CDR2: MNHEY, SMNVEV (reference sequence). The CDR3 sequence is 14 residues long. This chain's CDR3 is CATRGLAGAYEQYF. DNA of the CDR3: TGTGCTACGCGCGGACTAGCGGGAGCGTACGAGCAGTACTTC.

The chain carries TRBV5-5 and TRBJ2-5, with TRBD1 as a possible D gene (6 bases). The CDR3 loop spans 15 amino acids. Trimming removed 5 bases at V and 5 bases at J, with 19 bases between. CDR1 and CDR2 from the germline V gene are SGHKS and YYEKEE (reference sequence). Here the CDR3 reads CASRSSTGILETQYF. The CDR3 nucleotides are TGTGCCAGCAGAAGTTCCACAGGGATACTTGAGACCCAGTACTTC. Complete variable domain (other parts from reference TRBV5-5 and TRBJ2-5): DAGVTQSPTHLIKTRGQQVTLRCSPISGHKSVSWYQQVLGQGPQFIFQYYEKEERGRGNFPDRFSARQFPNYSSELNVNALLLGDSALYLCASRSSTGILETQYFGPGTRLLVL.

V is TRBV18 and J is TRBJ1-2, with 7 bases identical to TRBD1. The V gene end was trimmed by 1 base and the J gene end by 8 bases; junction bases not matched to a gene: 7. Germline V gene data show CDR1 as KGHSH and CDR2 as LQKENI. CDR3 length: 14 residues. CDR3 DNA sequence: TGTGCCAGCTCACCACTAGGGACAGCGGAGGGCTACACCTTC. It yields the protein CASSPLGTAEGYTF.

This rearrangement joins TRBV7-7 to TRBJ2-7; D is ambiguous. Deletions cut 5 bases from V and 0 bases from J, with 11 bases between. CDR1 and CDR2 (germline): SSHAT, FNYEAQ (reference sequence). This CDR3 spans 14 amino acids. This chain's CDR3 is CASSEDRSSYEQYF. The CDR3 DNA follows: TGTGCCAGCAGCGAGGACCGGAGCTCCTACGAGCAGTACTTC.

The CDR3: CAISGESNQPQHF. The CDR3 DNA reads TGTGCCATCTCCGGAGAAAGCAATCAGCCCCAGCATTTT. The V and J genes are TRBV10-3 and TRBJ1-5; D is ambiguous. The CDR3 covers 13 residues. Trimming took 8 bases from V and 1 from J, leaving 9 bases between them. Germline CDR1 and CDR2: ENHRY and SYGVKD.

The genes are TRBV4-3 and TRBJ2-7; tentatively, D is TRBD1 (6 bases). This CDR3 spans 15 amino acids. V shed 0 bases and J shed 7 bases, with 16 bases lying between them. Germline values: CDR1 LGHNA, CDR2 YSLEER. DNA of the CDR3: TGCGCCAGCAGCCAAGAGAGCGCAGGGGAGAAAGAGCAGTACTTC. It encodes CASSQESAGEKEQYF.

The CDR3 sequence is CASRAQGTYEQYF. The DNA for the CDR3 is TGTGCCTCCCGGGCACAGGGGACCTACGAGCAGTACTTC. This chain connects TRBV30 to TRBJ2-7; the match to TRBD1 covers 7 bases. This CDR3 comprises 13 residues. Germline lookup yields CDR1 GTSNPN and CDR2 SVGIG (reference sequence). V lost 7 bases, J lost 2 bases, and 8 bases stayed unmatched.

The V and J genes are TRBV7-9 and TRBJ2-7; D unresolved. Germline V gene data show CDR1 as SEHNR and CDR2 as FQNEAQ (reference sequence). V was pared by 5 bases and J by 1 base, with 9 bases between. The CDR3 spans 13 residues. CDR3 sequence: CASSPRRSYEQYF. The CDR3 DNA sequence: TGTGCCAGCAGCCCGAGACGGTCCTACGAGCAGTACTTC.

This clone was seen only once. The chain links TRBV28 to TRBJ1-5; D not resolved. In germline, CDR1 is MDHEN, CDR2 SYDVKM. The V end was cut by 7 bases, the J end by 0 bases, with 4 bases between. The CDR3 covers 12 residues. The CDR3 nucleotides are TGTGCCAGCAACCTTAGCAATCAGCCCCAGCATTTT. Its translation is CASNLSNQPQHF.

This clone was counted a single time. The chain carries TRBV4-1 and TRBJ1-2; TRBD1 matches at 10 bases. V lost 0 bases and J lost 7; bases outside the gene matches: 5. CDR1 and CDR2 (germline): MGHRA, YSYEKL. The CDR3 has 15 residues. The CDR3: CASSQEFGTGAGYTF. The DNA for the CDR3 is TGCGCCAGCAGCCAAGAATTTGGGACAGGGGCTGGCTACACCTTC.

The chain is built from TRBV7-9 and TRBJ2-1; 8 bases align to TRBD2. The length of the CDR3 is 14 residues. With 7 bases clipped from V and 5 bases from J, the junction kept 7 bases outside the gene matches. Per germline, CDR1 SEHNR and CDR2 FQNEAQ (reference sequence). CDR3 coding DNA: TGTGCCAGCACCAAAAGCGGGAGAGACAATGAGCAGTTCTTC. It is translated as CASTKSGRDNEQFF. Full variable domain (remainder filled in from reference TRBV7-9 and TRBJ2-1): DTGVSQNPRHKITKRGQNVTFRCDPISEHNRLYWYRQTLGQGPEFLTYFQNEAQLEKSRLLSDRFSAERPKGSFSTLEIQRTEQGDSAMYLCASTKSGRDNEQFFGPGTRLTVL.